There are a few counts of the clone carrying this T cell receptor (beta chain). Germline is not matched at one junction end, which may reflect a read error. Some clones are missing from TCRdb's copy, which holds only in-frame ones; the method was immunoSEQ multiplex PCR. The data hold around 2,000,000 clones, with over 85% observed a single time. The sample is drawn from a study of shared clonotypes between healthy human individuals. The donor population consisted of healthy HIV-negative adults with no recent acute infections or vaccinations. A split of CD4+ cells into CD45RA+ naive and CD45RA-negative memory subsets was performed. Germline V gene lookup returns CDR1 MNHEY and CDR2 SMNVEV (reference sequence). This CDR3 region has 12 residues.

The clonotype was recovered from a man younger than 30 in good health. The sample was naive CD4+ T cells sorted from blood. Described subset: CD45RA+ positively selected. The chain combines TRBV27 with TRBJ1-2; tentative D call: TRBD1 (5 bases). The CDR3 bases are TGTGCCAGCAGTTCGGGACTCAGCCCGATATCCTTC. Encoded protein: CASSSGLSPISF.